The TCR beta chain under discussion was sequenced for a study of blood T cells in healthy people across ages. Regarding the study as a whole: Researchers said unsorted PBMCs prevented a conclusive naive versus antigen-experienced comparison.

A word on this clonotype: Its antigen is undetermined.

The use of a sample-barcoded 5' primer and a J-beta primer mix characterized a second PCR of roughly 6 to 11 cycles. MiXCR, applied by TCRdb to the 5' RACE reads, yields one record per CDR3 protein. The sample contains over 1.5 million distinct CDR3 sequences, 49% of which appear only once. The sequenced sample consisted of blood. This sequence originates from a woman aged 40 to 55 in good health.

CDR3 bases: TGTGCCATCAGTGCGGGAGGGCGCCCCTACGAGCAGTACTTC. Its protein product is CAISAGGRPYEQYF. The chain carries TRBV10-3 and TRBJ2-5, with 8 bases fitting TRBD2. The J call may be faulty, since TRBJ2-7 better matches the DNA end. In germline, CDR1 is ENHRY, CDR2 SYGVKD. CDR3 length: 14 amino acids.